The 25 T cell receptor beta chains reported below all come from one sample, sequenced in a study of T cell changes during pregnancy in multiple sclerosis. This table comes from immunoSEQ multiplex PCR, and its TCRdb copy is limited to in-frame clones, with some not included. The sample shows tens of thousands of clones, roughly 90% of them seen only once. Sequencing was performed on CD4+ T cells from peripheral blood mononuclear cells, taken in the third trimester of pregnancy. These receptors all stem from a female donor in good health, enrolled as a control in a pregnancy study.

A single count supports this clone. This chain uses TRBV19 with TRBJ1-3; D not resolved. The V and J ends lost 1 base and 0 bases respectively, with 10 bases between them. The germline V gene has CDR1 LNHDA and CDR2 SQIVND (reference sequence). The CDR3 has 16 residues. The CDR3 loop is CASSIARKSSGNTIYF. In nucleotides, the CDR3 is TGTGCCAGTAGTATAGCCAGGAAGAGCTCTGGAAACACCATATATTTT.

The V and J genes are TRBV19 and TRBJ2-3, with 10 bases fitting TRBD1. Germline CDR1 reads LNHDA; CDR2 reads SQIVND (reference sequence). This CDR3 region has 15 residues. The V and J ends lost 7 bases and 2 bases, in that order; junction bases with no gene match: 6. For the CDR3, the DNA is TGTGCCAGTATGTCGACAGGGGGCCCCACAGATACGCAGTATTTT. Its translation: CASMSTGGPTDTQYF.

Comment on this clone: The junction and the germline gene differ at one end; a read error may be behind it. The V and J genes are TRBV30 and TRBJ1-1, with D unresolved. Germline V CDR1 and CDR2: GTSNPN, SVGIG (reference sequence). This CDR3 is built from 13 residues. Written as DNA, the CDR3 is TGTGCCCAAGAAGGGAGAGCGAACGCTGAAGCTTTCTTT. Translation: CAQEGRANAEAFF.

The chain recombines TRBV2 with TRBJ2-3, with 11 bases aligning to TRBD2. CDR1 and CDR2 (germline): SNHLY, FYNNEI. The CDR3 is made up of 15 amino acids. V lost 4 bases and J lost 4; bases outside the gene matches: 4. CDR3 in DNA: TGTGCCAGCAGTGTTCTAGCGGGGGGTCCAGATACGCAGTATTTT. It translates to CASSVLAGGPDTQYF.

This clone was counted between two and nine times. The rearrangement uses TRBV11-1 and TRBJ1-4; D is uncertain. Germline values: CDR1 SGHAT, CDR2 FQDESV (reference sequence). V dropped 1 base and J dropped 13 bases, with 13 bases sitting between them. The CDR3 totals 13 residues. CDR3 region: CASSLDGGERLFF. The CDR3 DNA reads TGTGCCAGCAGCTTAGATGGAGGCGAGAGACTGTTTTTT.

The chain couples TRBV9 to TRBJ2-1; D is unclear. The germline CDR1 and CDR2 sequences are SGDLS and YYNGEE. Trimming cost V 3 bases and J 0 bases, with 10 bases left between them. CDR3 length equals 15 residues. The CDR3 sequence: CASSGHVSSYNEQFF. The CDR3 DNA follows: TGTGCCAGCAGCGGCCATGTTAGCTCCTACAATGAGCAGTTCTTC.

CDR3 sequence: CASSKRGDTPDTQYF. The CDR3 nucleotides are TGTGCCAGCAGTAAGCGGGGGGACACTCCAGATACGCAGTATTTT. The chain links TRBV6-5 to TRBJ2-3; 9 bases are a match to TRBD2. Germline V gene data show CDR1 as MNHEY and CDR2 as SVGAGI. V dropped 5 bases and J dropped 4; count of bases not matched to a gene: 7. The length of the CDR3 is 15 residues.

V gene TRBV5-4 combines with J gene TRBJ1-2; no firm D call. The CDR3 has 11 amino acids. Germline CDR1 SGHNT, CDR2 YYREEE (reference sequence). The V gene lost 7 bases and the J gene lost 9 bases, with 13 bases spanning the gap. CDR3 coding DNA: TGTGCCAGCCATACCCGGGTTAGCTACACCTTC. It is translated as CASHTRVSYTF.

This clone showed up just once. The chain combines TRBV6-1 with TRBJ1-2, with 7 bases that match TRBD1. The germline gives CDR1 MNHNS, CDR2 SASEGT. V was pared by 2 bases and J by 8 bases, with 8 bases of the junction left unmatched. The CDR3 totals 14 residues. CDR3 in DNA: TGTGCCAGCAGTGAAAGTTGGACAGGCCTCGGCTACACCTTC. Encoded protein: CASSESWTGLGYTF.

This clone was seen a single time. V usage is TRBV27 and J usage is TRBJ2-4, with 9 bases lining up with TRBD1. Germline V gives CDR1 MNHEY, CDR2 SMNVEV (reference sequence). After removal of 7 bases from V and 0 bases from J, the junction contained 10 bases not matched to a gene. This CDR3 spans 17 amino acids. CDR3 nucleotide sequence: TGTGCCAGCACCGGACAGGGGAACGGTCTAGCCAAAAACATTCAGTACTTC. Translated, it gives CASTGQGNGLAKNIQYF.

The chain couples TRBV7-3 to TRBJ2-7; a possible D gene is TRBD2 (5 bases). V lost 2 bases and J lost 6, with 17 bases in between. From germline, CDR1 is SGHTA and CDR2 FQGTGA. The CDR3 extends over 15 amino acids. The CDR3 DNA is TGTGCCAGCAGCTTACGCGGTCCGGGGTTAGGCGAGCAGTACTTC. As protein: CASSLRGPGLGEQYF. The full variable domain, with the rest looked up from reference TRBV7-3 and TRBJ2-7, is GAGVSQTPSNKVTEKGKYVELRCDPISGHTALYWYRQSLGQGPEFLIYFQGTGAADDSGLPNDRFFAVRPEGSVSTLKIQRTERGDSAVYLCASSLRGPGLGEQYFGPGTRLTVT.

The gene calls are TRBV28 and TRBJ2-3; D ambiguous. Germline CDR1 is MDHEN and CDR2 is SYDVKM. The CDR3 loop spans 14 amino acids. Trimming shortened V by 2 bases and J by 2 bases, and 8 bases separated the two germline ends. The CDR3 sequence is CASSLRGVTDTQYF. The CDR3 DNA sequence: TGTGCCAGCAGTTTACGCGGTGTCACAGATACGCAGTATTTT. Full variable domain (rest looked up from reference TRBV28 and TRBJ2-3): DVKVTQSSRYLVKRTGEKVFLECVQDMDHENMFWYRQDPGLGLRLIYFSYDVKMKEKGDIPEGYSVSREKKERFSLILESASTNQTSMYLCASSLRGVTDTQYFGPGTRLTVL.

The rearrangement uses TRBV30 and TRBJ2-1; TRBD2 might be the D (5 bases). V lost 7 bases to trimming and J lost 4 bases, with 14 bases between them. CDR1 and CDR2 from the germline V gene are GTSNPN and SVGIG (reference sequence). There are 13 residues in the CDR3. Here the CDR3 DNA reads TGTGCCTCCCTCGCCACTAGGTACAATGAGCAGTTCTTC. Translated: CASLATRYNEQFF.

The chain recombines TRBV11-3 with TRBJ2-7; the match to TRBD1 covers 8 bases. CDR1 and CDR2 from the germline V gene are SGHNT and YENEEA. The CDR3 loop spans 16 amino acids. Trimming removed 5 bases from V and 0 bases from J; junction bases left unmatched: 9. CDR3 amino acids: CASSPRGQASSYEQYF. The CDR3 coding sequence is TGTGCCAGCAGCCCCCGGGGACAGGCCAGCTCCTACGAGCAGTACTTC. Combining the CDR3 with reference TRBV11-3 and TRBJ2-7 gives the whole variable domain EAGVVQSPRYKIIEKKQPVAFWCNPISGHNTLYWYLQNLGQGPELLIRYENEEAVDDSQLPKDRFSAERLKGVDSTLKIQPAELGDSAVYLCASSPRGQASSYEQYFGPGTRLTVT.

The rearrangement links TRBV30 to TRBJ1-1; maybe TRBD1 (5 bases). The V and J ends lost 5 bases and 1 base respectively, with 8 bases between them. The germline CDR1 and CDR2 sequences are GTSNPN and SVGIG (reference sequence). This CDR3 is 12 amino acids long. CDR3 in DNA: TGTGCCTGGGGACATTCGAACACTGAAGCTTTCTTT. The encoded protein is CAWGHSNTEAFF.

The chain uses TRBV5-1 and TRBJ2-3, with a possible D match to TRBD1 (6 bases). With 3 bases removed from V and 0 bases from J, the gap between germline ends came to 20 bases. This CDR3 spans 18 amino acids. Germline V gene data show CDR1 as SGHRS and CDR2 as YFSETQ. This CDR3 is CASSWGLIPGHSTDTQYF. As DNA, the CDR3 is TGCGCCAGCAGCTGGGGGCTAATACCGGGACATAGCACAGATACGCAGTATTTT.

The CDR3 DNA sequence: TGTGCCAGCAGTCCCGGCCAGGCCCTTTACGAGCAGTACTTC. Translating it yields CASSPGQALYEQYF. V and J are TRBV5-8 and TRBJ2-7, with D uncertain. The CDR3 loop spans 14 amino acids. The germline gives CDR1 SGHTS, CDR2 YDEGEE. V lost 5 bases, J lost 4 bases, and 16 bases lay in between.

The chain joins TRBV6-9 to TRBJ2-1, with 13 bases fitting TRBD2. V was pared by 2 bases and J by 8 bases, with 6 bases of the junction left unmatched. In germline, CDR1 is MNHGY, CDR2 SVAAGI. The CDR3 is 16 amino acids. CDR3 in DNA: TGTGCCAGCAGTTATACCGGACTAGCGGGGGCGGATGAGCAGTTCTTC. This gives the protein CASSYTGLAGADEQFF.

The chain is built from TRBV25-1 and TRBJ1-2; 8 bases agree with TRBD1. V gave up 6 bases and J gave up 4 bases; unmatched junction bases: 10. CDR3 length equals 15 residues. Germline V CDR1 and CDR2: MGHDK, SYGVNS. CDR3 in DNA: TGTGCCAGCAGGGACAGGGCAGGGGGGGTCTATGGCTACACCTTC. Residues: CASRDRAGGVYGYTF.

This clone showed up just once. This chain joins TRBV7-9 and TRBJ2-1; no definite D call. This CDR3 region has 15 residues. In germline, CDR1 is SEHNR, CDR2 FQNEAQ (reference sequence). Trimming pared 5 bases from V and 2 bases from J, leaving 13 bases between. The CDR3 sequence: CASSARSPPYNEQFF. CDR3 nucleotide sequence: TGTGCCAGCAGCGCGCGGTCTCCCCCCTACAATGAGCAGTTCTTC.

In its sample, this clone was seen once. The chain links TRBV5-1 to TRBJ2-1, with D possibly being TRBD1 (6 bases). Deletions cut 0 bases from V and 0 bases from J, with 13 bases between. The germline gives CDR1 SGHRS, CDR2 YFSETQ. This CDR3 comprises 17 residues. The CDR3 DNA sequence: TGCGCCAGCAGCTTGGAGGGGGTTTACCTCTCCTACAATGAGCAGTTCTTC. Protein product: CASSLEGVYLSYNEQFF.

The V call is TRBV6-5, the J call TRBJ2-7, with D unclear. The CDR3 totals 15 residues. Trimming left V 0 bases short and J 0 bases short, with 9 bases between. CDR1 MNHEY and CDR2 SVGAGI come from the germline V gene. This chain's CDR3 is CASSYSGIASYEQYF. CDR3 in DNA: TGTGCCAGCAGTTACTCTGGAATAGCCTCCTACGAGCAGTACTTC.

This clone has more than one count but fewer than ten. The genes are TRBV6-5 and TRBJ1-1, with D possibly TRBD1 on 5 matching bases. Deletions cut 10 bases from V and 7 bases from J, with 16 bases between. The CDR3 covers 12 residues. Germline CDR1 reads MNHEY; CDR2 reads SVGAGI. This chain's CDR3 is CATGGDGSEAFF. The CDR3 nucleotides are TGTGCCACCGGAGGGGACGGGAGTGAAGCTTTCTTT.

This chain joins TRBV7-9 and TRBJ2-5; 12 positions agree with TRBD2. CDR1 SEHNR and CDR2 FQNEAQ come from the germline V gene (reference sequence). J gave up 2 bases and V 1 base, and 2 bases lay outside the gene matches. This CDR3 region has 16 residues. The CDR3 sequence is CASSLGLAGVQETQYF. The CDR3 region has the DNA TGTGCCAGCAGCTTAGGACTAGCGGGGGTTCAAGAGACCCAGTACTTC. Complete variable domain (other parts from reference TRBV7-9 and TRBJ2-5): DTGVSQNPRHKITKRGQNVTFRCDPISEHNRLYWYRQTLGQGPEFLTYFQNEAQLEKSRLLSDRFSAERPKGSFSTLEIQRTEQGDSAMYLCASSLGLAGVQETQYFGPGTRLLVL.

This clone was observed once. The chain carries TRBV10-3 and TRBJ2-3; TRBD2 might be the D (5 bases). This CDR3 has 13 amino acids. The ends were cut back, 8 bases at V and 1 base at J, with 10 bases in the middle. The germline gives CDR1 ENHRY, CDR2 SYGVKD. CDR3 loop: CAIGSSGTDTQYF. In DNA form, the CDR3 reads TGTGCCATCGGGAGCTCGGGCACAGATACGCAGTATTTT.